This entry lists 9 T cell receptor beta chains sequenced from one sample in a study of Graves' ophthalmopathy and Graves' hyperthyroidism. Amplification from RNA transcripts yielded the TCR beta CDR3 regions. Investigators did first-round RT-PCR with HTBI primers, then second-round multiplex PCR. TCRdb called the multiplex PCR reads again in MiXCR, with one record for every CDR3 protein. The table records about 590,000 distinct CDR3 sequences, approximately 35% of them present only once. The material sequenced was peripheral blood or thyroid tissue (not recorded which). These receptors all come from an adult man with Graves' hyperthyroidism.

This clonotype has a count of ten or more. V and J are TRBV5-1 and TRBJ1-1; no clear D. The CDR3 is 15 amino acids. Germline CDR1 is SGHRS and CDR2 is YFSETQ. V was clipped by 4 bases and J by 5 bases, with 18 bases between them. CDR3 in DNA: TGCGCCAGCAGCCGGGCGGGTTCGAGGGTGACTGAAGCTTTCTTT. Its translation: CASSRAGSRVTEAFF.

This clonotype was seen a handful of times. The chain couples TRBV2 to TRBJ2-3; D is unresolved. The CDR3 has 13 residues. Looked up from germline, CDR1 is SNHLY and CDR2 is FYNNEI. The germline V and J ends were trimmed by 0 bases and 4 bases, with 5 bases remaining between them. In DNA form, the CDR3 reads TGTGCCAGCAGTGAAGCAGGAGCAGATACGCAGTATTTT. Translated, it gives CASSEAGADTQYF.

On this clonotype itself: This may come from a read error, since a much larger clone is one base off. The rearrangement joins TRBV6-5 to TRBJ1-6; D call uncertain. Germline-derived CDR1 and CDR2 are MNHEY and SVGAGI. With 5 bases removed from V and 8 bases from J, the gap between germline ends came to 16 bases. The CDR3 covers 15 residues. CDR3 loop: CASSGASGRDSPLHF. CDR3 nucleotides: TGTGCCAGCAGTGGAGCATCAGGCCGAGATTCACCCCTCCACTTT.

This clonotype was found a few times. The rearrangement joins TRBV28 to TRBJ2-7; D is possibly TRBD1 (5 bases). The germline gives CDR1 MDHEN, CDR2 SYDVKM. CDR3 size: 15 residues. The ends were cut back, 2 bases at V and 2 bases at J, with 13 bases in the middle. The CDR3 nucleotides are TGTGCCAGCAGTTTACCTTCCGACAGCGCCTACGAGCAGTACTTC. This translates into CASSLPSDSAYEQYF.

This clonotype was counted at least ten times. The chain recombines TRBV5-4 with TRBJ1-2; 7 bases are a match to TRBD1. The V gene's germline CDR1 is SGHNT and CDR2 YYREEE (reference sequence). The V segment lost 1 base and the J segment 13 bases; nucleotides outside the gene matches: 7. This CDR3 has 12 amino acids. The CDR3 spells CASSLPDRELTF. The CDR3, as DNA: TGTGCCAGCAGCTTGCCTGACAGGGAACTCACCTTC.

The V call is TRBV2, the J call TRBJ2-7, with D maybe TRBD2 (5 bases). Trimming shortened V by 8 bases and J by 7 bases, and 18 bases separated the two germline ends. Germline values: CDR1 SNHLY, CDR2 FYNNEI. The CDR3 is 13 amino acids. The CDR3 region is CASSGIGVWEQYF. In DNA, the CDR3 is TGTGCCAGCTCGGGCATCGGGGTATGGGAGCAGTACTTC.

The table lists this clonotype with many counts. The V call is TRBV2, the J call TRBJ1-5; D gene unclear. V was cut by 4 bases and J by 5 bases, with 9 bases left in between. Germline CDR1 reads SNHLY; CDR2 reads FYNNEI. This CDR3 is built from 13 residues. The CDR3 here is CASSGPDDQPQHF. Written as DNA, the CDR3 is TGTGCCAGCAGTGGCCCAGACGATCAGCCCCAGCATTTT.

This clonotype was found a few times. The CDR3 region is CASSDWVDHYEQYF. In nucleotides, the CDR3 is TGTGCCAGCAGTGACTGGGTGGACCACTACGAGCAGTACTTC. The V call is TRBV7-9, the J call TRBJ2-7; D not resolved. In germline, CDR1 is SEHNR, CDR2 FQNEAQ (reference sequence). This CDR3 is 14 amino acids long. Trimming pared 6 bases from V and 3 bases from J, leaving 15 bases between.

A word on this clonotype: Compared with germline, one end of the junction differs, possibly owing to a read error. The V call is TRBV11-2, the J call TRBJ2-5; 11 nucleotides align to TRBD2. CDR1 and CDR2 from the germline V gene are SGHAT and FQNNGV. This CDR3 is built from 15 residues. The CDR3 region has the DNA TGTGCCAGCAGTTTAGTTAGCGGGGGGGCAGAGACCCAGTACTTC. Translated, it gives CASSLVSGGAETQYF.